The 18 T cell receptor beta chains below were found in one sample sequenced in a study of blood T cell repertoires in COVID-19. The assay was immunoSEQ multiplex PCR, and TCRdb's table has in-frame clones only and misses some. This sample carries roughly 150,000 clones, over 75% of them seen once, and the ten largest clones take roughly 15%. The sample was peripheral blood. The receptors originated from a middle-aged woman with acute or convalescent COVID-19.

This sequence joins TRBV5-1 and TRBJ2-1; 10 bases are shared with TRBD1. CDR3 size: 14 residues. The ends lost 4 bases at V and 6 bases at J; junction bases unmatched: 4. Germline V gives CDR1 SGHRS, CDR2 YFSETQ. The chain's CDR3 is CASSERTGGNEQFF. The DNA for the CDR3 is TGCGCCAGCAGCGAAAGGACAGGGGGCAATGAGCAGTTCTTC.

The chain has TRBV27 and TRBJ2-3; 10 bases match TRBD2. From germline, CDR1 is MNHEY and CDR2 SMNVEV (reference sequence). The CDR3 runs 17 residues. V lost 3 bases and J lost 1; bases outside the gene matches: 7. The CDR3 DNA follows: TGTGCCAGCAGTTTGCGAAGCGGGGGGGGAGGCACAGATACGCAGTATTTT. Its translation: CASSLRSGGGGTDTQYF.

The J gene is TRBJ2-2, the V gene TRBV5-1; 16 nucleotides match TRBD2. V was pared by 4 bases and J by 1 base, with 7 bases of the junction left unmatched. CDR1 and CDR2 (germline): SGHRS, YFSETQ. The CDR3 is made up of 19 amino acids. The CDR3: CASSVRGTSGRVNTGELFF. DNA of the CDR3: TGCGCCAGCAGCGTCCGAGGGACTAGCGGGAGGGTGAACACCGGGGAGCTGTTTTTT.

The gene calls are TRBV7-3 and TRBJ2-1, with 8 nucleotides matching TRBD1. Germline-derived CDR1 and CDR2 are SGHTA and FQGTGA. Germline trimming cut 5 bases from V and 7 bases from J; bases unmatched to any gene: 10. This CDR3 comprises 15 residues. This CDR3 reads CASSGGPGGGNEQFF. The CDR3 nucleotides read TGTGCCAGCAGCGGAGGCCCAGGGGGCGGGAATGAGCAGTTCTTC.

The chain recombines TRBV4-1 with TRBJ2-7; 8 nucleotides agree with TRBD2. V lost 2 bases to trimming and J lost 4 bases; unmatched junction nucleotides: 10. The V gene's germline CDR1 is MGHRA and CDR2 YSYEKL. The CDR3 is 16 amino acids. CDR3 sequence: CASSQPTSGRAYEQYF. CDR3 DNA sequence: TGCGCCAGCAGCCAACCCACTAGCGGTCGGGCGTACGAGCAGTACTTC.

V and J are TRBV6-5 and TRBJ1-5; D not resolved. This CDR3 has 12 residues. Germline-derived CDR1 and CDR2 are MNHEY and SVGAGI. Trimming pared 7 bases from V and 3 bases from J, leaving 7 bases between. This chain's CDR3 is CASKEVNQPQHF. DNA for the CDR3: TGTGCCAGCAAGGAGGTCAATCAGCCCCAGCATTTT.

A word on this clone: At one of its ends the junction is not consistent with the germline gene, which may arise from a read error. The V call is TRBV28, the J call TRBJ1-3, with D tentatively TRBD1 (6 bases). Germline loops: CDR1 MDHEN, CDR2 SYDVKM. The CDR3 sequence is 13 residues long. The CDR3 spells CASTAPGGGTLNF. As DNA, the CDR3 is TGTGCCAGCACCGCACCGGGGGGCGGAACACTAAATTTT.

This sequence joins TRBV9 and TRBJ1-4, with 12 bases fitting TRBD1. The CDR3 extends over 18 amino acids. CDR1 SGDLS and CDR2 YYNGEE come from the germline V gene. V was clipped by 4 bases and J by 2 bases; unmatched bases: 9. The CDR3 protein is CASSPRSGTGGTNEKLFF. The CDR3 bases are TGTGCCAGCAGCCCGCGGTCCGGGACAGGGGGCACTAATGAAAAACTGTTTTTT. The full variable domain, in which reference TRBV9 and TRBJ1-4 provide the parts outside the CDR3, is DSGVTQTPKHLITATGQRVTLRCSPRSGDLSVYWYQQSLDQGLQFLIQYYNGEERAKGNILERFSAQQFPDLHSELNLSSLELGDSALYFCASSPRSGTGGTNEKLFFGSGTQLSVL.

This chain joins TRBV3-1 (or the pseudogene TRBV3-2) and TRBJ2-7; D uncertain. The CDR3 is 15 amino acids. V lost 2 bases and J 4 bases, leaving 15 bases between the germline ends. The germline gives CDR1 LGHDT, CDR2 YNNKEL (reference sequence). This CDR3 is CASSQLSSNPYEQYF. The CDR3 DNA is TGTGCCAGCAGCCAACTCTCTAGTAATCCGTACGAGCAGTACTTC.

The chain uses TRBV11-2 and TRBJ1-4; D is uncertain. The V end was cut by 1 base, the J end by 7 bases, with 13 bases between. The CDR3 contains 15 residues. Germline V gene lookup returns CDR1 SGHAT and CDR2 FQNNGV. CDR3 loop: CASSLGSGYREKLFF. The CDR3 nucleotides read TGTGCCAGCAGCTTAGGTTCCGGGTATCGTGAAAAACTGTTTTTT.

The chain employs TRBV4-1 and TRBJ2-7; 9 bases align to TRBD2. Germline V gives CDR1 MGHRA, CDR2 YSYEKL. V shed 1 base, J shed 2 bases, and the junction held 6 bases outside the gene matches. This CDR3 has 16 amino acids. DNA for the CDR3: TGCGCCAGCAGCCAAGCGGGGACTAGCAGGACCTACGAGCAGTACTTC. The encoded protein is CASSQAGTSRTYEQYF.

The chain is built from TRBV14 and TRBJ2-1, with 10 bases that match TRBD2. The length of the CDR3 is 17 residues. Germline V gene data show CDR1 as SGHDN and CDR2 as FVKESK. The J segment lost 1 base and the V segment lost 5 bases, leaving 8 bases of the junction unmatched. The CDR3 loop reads CASSSRGSGGSYNEQFF. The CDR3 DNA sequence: TGTGCCAGCAGCTCACGAGGTAGCGGGGGGTCCTACAATGAGCAGTTCTTC.

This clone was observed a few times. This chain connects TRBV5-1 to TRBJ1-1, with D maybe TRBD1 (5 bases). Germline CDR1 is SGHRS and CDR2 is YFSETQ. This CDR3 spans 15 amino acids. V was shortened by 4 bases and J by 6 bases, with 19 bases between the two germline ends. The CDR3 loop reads CASSPAGGGTPEAFF. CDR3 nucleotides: TGCGCCAGCAGCCCGGCCGGCGGGGGGACCCCTGAAGCTTTCTTT.

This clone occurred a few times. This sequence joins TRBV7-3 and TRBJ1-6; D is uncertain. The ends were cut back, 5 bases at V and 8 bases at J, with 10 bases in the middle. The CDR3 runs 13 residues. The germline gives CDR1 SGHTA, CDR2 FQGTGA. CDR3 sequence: CASSGRHHSPLHF. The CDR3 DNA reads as TGTGCCAGCAGCGGGAGGCATCATTCACCCCTCCACTTT.

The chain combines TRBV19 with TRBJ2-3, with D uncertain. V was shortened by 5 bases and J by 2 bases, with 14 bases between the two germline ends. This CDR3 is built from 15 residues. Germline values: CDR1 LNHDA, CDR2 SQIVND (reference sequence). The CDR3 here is CASSRAEVVTDTQYF. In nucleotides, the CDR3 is TGTGCCAGTAGTCGAGCAGAGGTCGTCACAGATACGCAGTATTTT. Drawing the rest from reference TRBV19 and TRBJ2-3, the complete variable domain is DGGITQSPKYLFRKEGQNVTLSCEQNLNHDAMYWYRQDPGQGLRLIYYSQIVNDFQKGDIAEGYSVSREKKESFPLTVTSAQKNPTAFYLCASSRAEVVTDTQYFGPGTRLTVL.

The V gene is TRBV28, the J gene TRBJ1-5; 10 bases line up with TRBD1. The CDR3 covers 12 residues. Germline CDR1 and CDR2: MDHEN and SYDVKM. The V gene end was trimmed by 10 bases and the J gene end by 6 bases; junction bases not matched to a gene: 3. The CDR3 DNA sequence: TGTGCCACCTGGGACAGGGGTCAGCCCCAGCATTTT. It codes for CATWDRGQPQHF.

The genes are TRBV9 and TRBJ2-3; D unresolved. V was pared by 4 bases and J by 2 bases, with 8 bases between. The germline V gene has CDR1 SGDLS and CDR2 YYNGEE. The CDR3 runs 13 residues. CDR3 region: CASSPQITDTQYF. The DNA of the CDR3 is TGTGCCAGCAGCCCCCAGATCACAGATACGCAGTATTTT.

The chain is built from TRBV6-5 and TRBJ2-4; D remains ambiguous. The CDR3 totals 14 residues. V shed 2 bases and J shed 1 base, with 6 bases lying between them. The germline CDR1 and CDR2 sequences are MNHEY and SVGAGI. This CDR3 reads CASSYALAKNIQYF. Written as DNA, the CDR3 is TGTGCCAGCAGTTACGCACTCGCCAAAAACATTCAGTACTTC.